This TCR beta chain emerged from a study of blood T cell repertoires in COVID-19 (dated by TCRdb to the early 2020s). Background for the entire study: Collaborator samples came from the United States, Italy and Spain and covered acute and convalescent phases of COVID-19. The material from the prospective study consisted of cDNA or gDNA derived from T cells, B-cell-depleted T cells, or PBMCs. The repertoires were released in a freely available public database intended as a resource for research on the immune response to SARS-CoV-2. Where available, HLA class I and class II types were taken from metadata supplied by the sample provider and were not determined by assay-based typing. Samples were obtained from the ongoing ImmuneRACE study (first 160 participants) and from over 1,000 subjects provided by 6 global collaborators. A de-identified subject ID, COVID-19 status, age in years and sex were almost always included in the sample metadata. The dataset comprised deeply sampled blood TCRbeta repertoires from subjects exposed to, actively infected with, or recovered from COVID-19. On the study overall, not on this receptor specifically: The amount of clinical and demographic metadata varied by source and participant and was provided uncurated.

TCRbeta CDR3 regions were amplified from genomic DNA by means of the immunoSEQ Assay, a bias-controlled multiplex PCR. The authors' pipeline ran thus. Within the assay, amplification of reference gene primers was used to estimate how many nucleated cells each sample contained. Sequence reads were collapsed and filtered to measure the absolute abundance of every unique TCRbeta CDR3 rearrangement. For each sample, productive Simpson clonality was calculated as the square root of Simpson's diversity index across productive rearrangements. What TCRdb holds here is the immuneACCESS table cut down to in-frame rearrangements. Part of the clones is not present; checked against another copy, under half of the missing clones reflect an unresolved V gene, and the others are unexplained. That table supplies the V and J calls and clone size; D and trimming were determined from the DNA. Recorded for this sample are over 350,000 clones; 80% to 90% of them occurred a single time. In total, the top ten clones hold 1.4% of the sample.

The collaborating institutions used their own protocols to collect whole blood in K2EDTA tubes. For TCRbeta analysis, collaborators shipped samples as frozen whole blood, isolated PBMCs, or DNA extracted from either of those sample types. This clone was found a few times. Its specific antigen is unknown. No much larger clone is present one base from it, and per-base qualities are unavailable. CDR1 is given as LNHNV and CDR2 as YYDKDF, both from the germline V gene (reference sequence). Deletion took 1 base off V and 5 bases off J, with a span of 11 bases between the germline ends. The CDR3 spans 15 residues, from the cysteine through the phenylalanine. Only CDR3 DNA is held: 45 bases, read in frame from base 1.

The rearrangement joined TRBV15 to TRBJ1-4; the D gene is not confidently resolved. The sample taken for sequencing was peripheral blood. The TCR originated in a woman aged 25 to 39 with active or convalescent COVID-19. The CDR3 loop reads CATSRGTGMNEKLFF. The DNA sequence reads TGTGCCACCAGCAGAGGGACGGGGATGAATGAAAAACTGTTTTTT.